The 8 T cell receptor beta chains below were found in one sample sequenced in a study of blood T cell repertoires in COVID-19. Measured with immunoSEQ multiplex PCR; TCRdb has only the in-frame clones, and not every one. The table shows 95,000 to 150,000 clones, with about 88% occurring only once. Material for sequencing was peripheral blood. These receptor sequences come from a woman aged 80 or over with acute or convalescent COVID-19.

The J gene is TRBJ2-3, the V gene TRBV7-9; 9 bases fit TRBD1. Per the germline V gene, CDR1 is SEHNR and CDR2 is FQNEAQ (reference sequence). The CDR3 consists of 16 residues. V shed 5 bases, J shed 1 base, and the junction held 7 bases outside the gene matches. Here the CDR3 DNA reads TGTGCCAGCAGCACCGGACAGGGGAAGGGCACAGATACGCAGTATTTT. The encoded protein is CASSTGQGKGTDTQYF.

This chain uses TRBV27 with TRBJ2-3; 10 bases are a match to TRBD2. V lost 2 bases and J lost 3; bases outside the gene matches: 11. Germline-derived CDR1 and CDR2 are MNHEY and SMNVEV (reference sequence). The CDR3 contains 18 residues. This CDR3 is CASSLRRASGSSTDTQYF. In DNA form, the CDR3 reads TGTGCCAGCAGTTTAAGACGTGCTAGCGGGAGCAGTACAGATACGCAGTATTTT.

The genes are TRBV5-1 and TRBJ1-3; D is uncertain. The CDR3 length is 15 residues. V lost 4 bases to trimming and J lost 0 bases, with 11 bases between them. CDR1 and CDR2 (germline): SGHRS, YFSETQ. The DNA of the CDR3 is TGCGCCAGCAGCCCGTCCAAGAGCTCTGGAAACACCATATATTTT. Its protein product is CASSPSKSSGNTIYF.

CDR3 coding DNA: TGTGCCAGCACCGCGGGGGGACCGGATTCGGTGCTGTTTTTT. Its protein is CASTAGGPDSVLFF. The chain recombines TRBV6-5 with TRBJ2-2; TRBD2 agrees at 8 bases. From germline, CDR1 is MNHEY and CDR2 SVGAGI. This CDR3 contains 14 residues. After removal of 7 bases from V and 13 bases from J, the junction contained 14 bases not matched to a gene.

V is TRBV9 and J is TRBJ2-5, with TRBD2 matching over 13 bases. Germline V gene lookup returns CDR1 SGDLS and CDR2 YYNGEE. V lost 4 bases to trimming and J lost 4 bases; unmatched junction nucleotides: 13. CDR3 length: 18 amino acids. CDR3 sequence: CASSPSPGTSGKRETQYF. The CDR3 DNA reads TGTGCCAGCAGCCCGAGCCCTGGGACTAGCGGGAAGAGAGAGACCCAGTACTTC.

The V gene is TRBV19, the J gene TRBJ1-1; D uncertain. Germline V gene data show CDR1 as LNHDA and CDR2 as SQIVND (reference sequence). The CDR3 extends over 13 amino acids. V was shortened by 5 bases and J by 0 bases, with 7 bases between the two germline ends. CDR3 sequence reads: CASSAQMNTEAFF. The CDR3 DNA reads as TGTGCCAGTAGTGCACAGATGAACACTGAAGCTTTCTTT.

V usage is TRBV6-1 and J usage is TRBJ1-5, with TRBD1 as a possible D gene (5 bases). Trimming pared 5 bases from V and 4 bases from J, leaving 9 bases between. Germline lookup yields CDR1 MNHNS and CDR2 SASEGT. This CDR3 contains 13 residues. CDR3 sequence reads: CASSPSGNQPQHF. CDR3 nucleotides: TGTGCCAGCAGTCCTTCAGGGAATCAGCCCCAGCATTTT.

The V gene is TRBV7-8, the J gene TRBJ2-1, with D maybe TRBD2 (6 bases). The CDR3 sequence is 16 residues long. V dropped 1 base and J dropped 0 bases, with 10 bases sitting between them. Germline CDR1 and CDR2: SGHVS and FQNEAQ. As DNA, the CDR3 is TGTGCCAGCAGCTTAGGCGGGATTAGCTCCTACAATGAGCAGTTCTTC. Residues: CASSLGGISSYNEQFF.